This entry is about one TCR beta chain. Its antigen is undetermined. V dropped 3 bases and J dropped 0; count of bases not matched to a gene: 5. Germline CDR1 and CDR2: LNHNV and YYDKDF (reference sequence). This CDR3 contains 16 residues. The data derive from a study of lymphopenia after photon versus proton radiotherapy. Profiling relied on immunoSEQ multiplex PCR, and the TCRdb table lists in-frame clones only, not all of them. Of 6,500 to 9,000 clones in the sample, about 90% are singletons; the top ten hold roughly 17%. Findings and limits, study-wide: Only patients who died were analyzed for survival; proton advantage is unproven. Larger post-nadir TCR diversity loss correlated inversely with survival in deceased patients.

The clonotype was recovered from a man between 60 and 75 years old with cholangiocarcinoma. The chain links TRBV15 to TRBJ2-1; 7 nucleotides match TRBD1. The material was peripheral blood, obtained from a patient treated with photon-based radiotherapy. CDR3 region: CATSSGQASSYNEQFF. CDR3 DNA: TGTGCCACCAGCAGCGGACAGGCAAGCTCCTACAATGAGCAGTTCTTC.